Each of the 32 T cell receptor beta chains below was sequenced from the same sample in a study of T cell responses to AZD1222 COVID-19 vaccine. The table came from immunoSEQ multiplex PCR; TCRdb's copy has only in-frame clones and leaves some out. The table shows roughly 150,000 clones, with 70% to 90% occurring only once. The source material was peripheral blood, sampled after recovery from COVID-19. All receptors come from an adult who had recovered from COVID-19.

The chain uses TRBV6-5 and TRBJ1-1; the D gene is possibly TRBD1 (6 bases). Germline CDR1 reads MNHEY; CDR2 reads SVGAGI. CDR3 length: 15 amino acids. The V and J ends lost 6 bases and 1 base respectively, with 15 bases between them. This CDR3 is CASRRAPGENTEAFF. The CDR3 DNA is TGTGCCAGCAGAAGGGCCCCAGGGGAGAACACTGAAGCTTTCTTT.

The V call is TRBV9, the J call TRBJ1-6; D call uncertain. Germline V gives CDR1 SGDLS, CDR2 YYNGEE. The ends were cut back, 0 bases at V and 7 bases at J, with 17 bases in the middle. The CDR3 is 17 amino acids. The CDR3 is CASSVGREVGKNSPLHF. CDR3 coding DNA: TGTGCCAGCAGCGTAGGTAGGGAGGTCGGCAAGAATTCACCCCTCCACTTT.

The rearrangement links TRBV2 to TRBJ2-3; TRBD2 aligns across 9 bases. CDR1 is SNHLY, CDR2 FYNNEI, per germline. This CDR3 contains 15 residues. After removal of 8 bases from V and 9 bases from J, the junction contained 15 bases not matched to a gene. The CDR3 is CASPERASGVATQYF. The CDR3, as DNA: TGTGCCAGCCCCGAGAGAGCTAGCGGGGTCGCGACGCAGTATTTT.

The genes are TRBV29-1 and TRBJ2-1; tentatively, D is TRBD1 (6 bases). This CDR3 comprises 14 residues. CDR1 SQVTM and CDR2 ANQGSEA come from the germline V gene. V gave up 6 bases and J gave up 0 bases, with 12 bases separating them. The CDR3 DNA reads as TGCAGCGTGGACAGCTTGCGCTCCTACAATGAGCAGTTCTTC. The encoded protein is CSVDSLRSYNEQFF.

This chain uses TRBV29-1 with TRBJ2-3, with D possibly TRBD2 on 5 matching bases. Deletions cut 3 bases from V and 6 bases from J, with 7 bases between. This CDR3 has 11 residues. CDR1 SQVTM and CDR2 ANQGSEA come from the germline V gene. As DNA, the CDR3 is TGCAGCGTTGATCGCGGGGATACGCAGTATTTT. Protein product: CSVDRGDTQYF.

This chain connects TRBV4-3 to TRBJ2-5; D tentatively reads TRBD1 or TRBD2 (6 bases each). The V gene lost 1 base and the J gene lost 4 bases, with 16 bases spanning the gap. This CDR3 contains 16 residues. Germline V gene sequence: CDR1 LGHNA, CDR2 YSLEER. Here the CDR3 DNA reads TGCGCCAGCAGCCAAGGAACGGGGGCGCTTGGAGAGACCCAGTACTTC. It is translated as CASSQGTGALGETQYF.

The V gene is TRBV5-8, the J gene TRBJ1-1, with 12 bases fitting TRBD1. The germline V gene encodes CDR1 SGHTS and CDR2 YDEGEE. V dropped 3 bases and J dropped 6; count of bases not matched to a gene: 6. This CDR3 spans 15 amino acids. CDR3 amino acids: CASSYGTGGLAEAFF. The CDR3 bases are TGTGCCAGCAGCTACGGGACAGGGGGCTTGGCTGAAGCTTTCTTT.

CDR3 loop: CASYSGLSSYEQYF. CDR3 sequence (DNA): TGCGCCAGCTATTCAGGGTTGTCATCCTACGAGCAGTACTTC. The chain carries TRBV5-1 and TRBJ2-7; TRBD1 might be the D (5 bases). V was clipped by 7 bases and J by 1 base, with 15 bases between them. The CDR3 length is 14 residues. From germline, CDR1 is SGHRS and CDR2 YFSETQ. Drawing the rest from reference TRBV5-1 and TRBJ2-7, the complete variable domain is KAGVTQTPRYLIKTRGQQVTLSCSPISGHRSVSWYQQTPGQGLQFLFEYFSETQRNKGNFPGRFSGRQFSNSRSEMNVSTLELGDSALYLCASYSGLSSYEQYFGPGTRLTVT.

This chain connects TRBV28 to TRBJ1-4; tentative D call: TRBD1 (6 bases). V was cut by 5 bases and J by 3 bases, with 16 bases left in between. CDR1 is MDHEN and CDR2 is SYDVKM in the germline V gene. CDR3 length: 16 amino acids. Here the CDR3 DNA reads TGTGCCAGCAGTCTCACAGGGTCGAGGGCTAATGAAAAACTGTTTTTT. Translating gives CASSLTGSRANEKLFF.

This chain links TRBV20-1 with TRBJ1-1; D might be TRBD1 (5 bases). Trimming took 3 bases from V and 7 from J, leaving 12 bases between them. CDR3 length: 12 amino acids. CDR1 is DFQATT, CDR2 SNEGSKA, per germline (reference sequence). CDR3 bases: TGCAGTGCTAGTATCCTGAGGGGTGAAGCTTTCTTT. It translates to CSASILRGEAFF.

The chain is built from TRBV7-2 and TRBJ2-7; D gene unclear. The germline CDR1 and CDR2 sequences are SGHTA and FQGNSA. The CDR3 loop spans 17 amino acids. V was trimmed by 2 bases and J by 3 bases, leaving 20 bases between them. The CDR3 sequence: CASSLQLIRSQDYEQYF. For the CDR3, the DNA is TGTGCCAGCAGCTTACAATTGATCCGGTCGCAGGACTACGAGCAGTACTTC.

CDR3 bases: TGTGCCAGCAGTGCCTGGTCCTTCACAGATACGCAGTATTTT. It is translated as CASSAWSFTDTQYF. The V and J genes are TRBV2 and TRBJ2-3; the D is unclear. The germline V gene encodes CDR1 SNHLY and CDR2 FYNNEI. V was shortened by 4 bases and J by 2 bases, with 10 bases between the two germline ends. The CDR3 contains 14 residues. The whole variable domain, remainder taken from reference TRBV2 and TRBJ2-3, is EPEVTQTPSHQVTQMGQEVILRCVPISNHLYFYWYRQILGQKVEFLVSFYNNEISEKSEIFDDQFSVERPDGSNFTLKIRSTKLEDSAMYFCASSAWSFTDTQYFGPGTRLTVL.

CDR3 region: CASSELGVGSPLHF. The CDR3 DNA reads as TGCGCCAGCAGCGAATTGGGGGTTGGATCACCCCTCCACTTT. The rearrangement links TRBV4-3 to TRBJ1-6; D may be TRBD1 (5 bases). Germline-derived CDR1 and CDR2 are LGHNA and YSLEER. This CDR3 contains 14 residues. V gave up 5 bases and J gave up 10 bases, with 15 bases separating them.

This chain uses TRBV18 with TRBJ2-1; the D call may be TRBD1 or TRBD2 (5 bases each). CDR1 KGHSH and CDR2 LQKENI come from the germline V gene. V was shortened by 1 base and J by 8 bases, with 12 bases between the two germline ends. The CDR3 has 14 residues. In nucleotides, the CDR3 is TGTGCCAGCTCACCACAGTCCGGGACCCATGAGCAGTTCTTC. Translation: CASSPQSGTHEQFF.

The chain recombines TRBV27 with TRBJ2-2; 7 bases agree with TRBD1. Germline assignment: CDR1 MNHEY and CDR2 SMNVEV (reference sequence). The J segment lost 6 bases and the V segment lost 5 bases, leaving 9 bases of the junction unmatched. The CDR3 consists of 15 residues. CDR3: CASSAQWTGPGELFF. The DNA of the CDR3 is TGTGCCAGCAGTGCCCAATGGACAGGACCCGGGGAGCTGTTTTTT.

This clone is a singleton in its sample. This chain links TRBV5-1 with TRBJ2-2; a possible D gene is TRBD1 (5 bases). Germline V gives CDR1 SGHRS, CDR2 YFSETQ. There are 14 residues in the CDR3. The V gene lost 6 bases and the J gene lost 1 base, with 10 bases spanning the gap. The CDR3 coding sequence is TGCGCCAGCATCCCGACAGTGAACACCGGGGAGCTGTTTTTT. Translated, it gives CASIPTVNTGELFF.

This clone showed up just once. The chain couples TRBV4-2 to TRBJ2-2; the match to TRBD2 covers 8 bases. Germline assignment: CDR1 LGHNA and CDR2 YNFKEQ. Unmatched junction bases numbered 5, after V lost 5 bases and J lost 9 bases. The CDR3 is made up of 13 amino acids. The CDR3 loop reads CASSDGRAWELFF. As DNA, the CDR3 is TGTGCCAGCAGCGACGGGAGGGCCTGGGAGCTGTTTTTT.

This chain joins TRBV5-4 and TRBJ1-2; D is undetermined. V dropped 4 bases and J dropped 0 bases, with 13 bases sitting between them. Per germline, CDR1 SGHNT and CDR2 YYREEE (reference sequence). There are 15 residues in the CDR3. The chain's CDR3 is CASSLPPASNYGYTF. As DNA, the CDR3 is TGTGCCAGCAGCCTCCCTCCGGCGTCTAACTATGGCTACACCTTC.

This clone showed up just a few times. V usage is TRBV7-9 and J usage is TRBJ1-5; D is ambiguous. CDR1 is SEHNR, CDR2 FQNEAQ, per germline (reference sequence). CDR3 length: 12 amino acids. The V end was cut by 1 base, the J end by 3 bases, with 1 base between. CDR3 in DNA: TGTGCCAGCAGCTTAGACAATCAGCCCCAGCATTTT. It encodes CASSLDNQPQHF.

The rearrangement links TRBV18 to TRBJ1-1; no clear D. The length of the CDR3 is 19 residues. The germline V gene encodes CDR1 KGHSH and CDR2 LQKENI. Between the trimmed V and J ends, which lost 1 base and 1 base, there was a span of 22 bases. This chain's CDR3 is CASSPRSFSGIRSNTEAFF. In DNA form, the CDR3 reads TGTGCCAGCTCACCACGCTCCTTCTCCGGAATACGGTCGAACACTGAAGCTTTCTTT.

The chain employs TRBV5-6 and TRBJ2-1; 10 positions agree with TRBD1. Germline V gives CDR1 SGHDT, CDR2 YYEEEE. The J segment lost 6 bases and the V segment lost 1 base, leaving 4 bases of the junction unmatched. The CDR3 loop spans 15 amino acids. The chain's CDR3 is CASSLYGQGGNEQFF. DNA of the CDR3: TGTGCCAGCAGCTTGTACGGACAGGGGGGCAATGAGCAGTTCTTC. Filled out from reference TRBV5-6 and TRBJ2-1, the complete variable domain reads DAGVTQSPTHLIKTRGQQVTLRCSPKSGHDTVSWYQQALGQGPQFIFQYYEEEERQRGNFPDRFSGHQFPNYSSELNVNALLLGDSALYLCASSLYGQGGNEQFFGPGTRLTVL.

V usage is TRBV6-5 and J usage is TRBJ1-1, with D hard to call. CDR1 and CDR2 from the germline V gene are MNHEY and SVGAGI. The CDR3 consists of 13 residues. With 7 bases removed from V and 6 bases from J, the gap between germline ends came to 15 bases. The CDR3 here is CASTHPRSSEAFF. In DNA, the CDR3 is TGTGCCAGCACCCACCCCAGGAGCTCTGAAGCTTTCTTT.

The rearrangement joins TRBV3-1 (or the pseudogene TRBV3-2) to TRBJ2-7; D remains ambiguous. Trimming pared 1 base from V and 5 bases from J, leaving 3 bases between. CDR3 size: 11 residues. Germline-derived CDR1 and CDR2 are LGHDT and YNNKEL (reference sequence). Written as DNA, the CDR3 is TGTGCCAGCAGCCAAGGGGACGAGCAGTACTTC. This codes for CASSQGDEQYF.

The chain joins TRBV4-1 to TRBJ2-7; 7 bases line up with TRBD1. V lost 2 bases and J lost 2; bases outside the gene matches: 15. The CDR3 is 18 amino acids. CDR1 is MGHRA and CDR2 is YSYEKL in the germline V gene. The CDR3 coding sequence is TGCGCCAGCAGCCAAACCCGGGACAGAGCTGACTTAACCTACGAGCAGTACTTC. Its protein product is CASSQTRDRADLTYEQYF.

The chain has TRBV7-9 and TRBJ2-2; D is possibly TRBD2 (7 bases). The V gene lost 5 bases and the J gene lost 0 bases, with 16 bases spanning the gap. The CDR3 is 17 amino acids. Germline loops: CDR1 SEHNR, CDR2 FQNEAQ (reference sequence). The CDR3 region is CASSRGGGAANTGELFF. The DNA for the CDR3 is TGTGCCAGCAGCAGAGGGGGGGGCGCGGCGAACACCGGGGAGCTGTTTTTT.

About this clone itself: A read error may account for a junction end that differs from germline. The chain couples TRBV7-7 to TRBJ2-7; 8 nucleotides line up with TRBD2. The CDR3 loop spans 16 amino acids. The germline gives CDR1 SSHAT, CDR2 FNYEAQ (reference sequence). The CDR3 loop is CASSPSGGRFSYEQYF. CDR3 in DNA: TGTGCTAGCAGTCCCTCTGGCGGGAGGTTCTCCTACGAGCAGTACTTC.

The CDR3 protein is CASSLTSADTQYF. The CDR3 DNA is TGTGCCAGCAGCTTGACTAGCGCAGATACGCAGTATTTT. The chain joins TRBV5-4 to TRBJ2-3, with 7 bases lining up with TRBD2. Looked up from germline, CDR1 is SGHNT and CDR2 is YYREEE (reference sequence). J was trimmed by 4 bases and V by 1 base; bases with no gene match: 0. The CDR3 runs 13 residues. The full variable domain, its missing parts supplied by reference TRBV5-4 and TRBJ2-3, is ETGVTQSPTHLIKTRGQQVTLRCSSQSGHNTVSWYQQALGQGPQFIFQYYREEENGRGNFPPRFSGLQFPNYSSELNVNALELDDSALYLCASSLTSADTQYFGPGTRLTVL.

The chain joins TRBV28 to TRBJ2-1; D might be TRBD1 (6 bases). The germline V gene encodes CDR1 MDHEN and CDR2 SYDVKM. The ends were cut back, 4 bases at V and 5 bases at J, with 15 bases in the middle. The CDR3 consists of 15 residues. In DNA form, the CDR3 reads TGTGCCAGCAGTTGGACAGTCCGAGCAAACAATGAGCAGTTCTTC. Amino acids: CASSWTVRANNEQFF.

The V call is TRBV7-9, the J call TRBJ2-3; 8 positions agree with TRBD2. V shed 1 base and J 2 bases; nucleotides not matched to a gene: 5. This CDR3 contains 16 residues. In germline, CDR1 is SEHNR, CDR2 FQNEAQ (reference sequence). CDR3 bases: TGTGCCAGCAGCTTAGAGCGGGAGAGAAACACAGATACGCAGTATTTT. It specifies CASSLERERNTDTQYF. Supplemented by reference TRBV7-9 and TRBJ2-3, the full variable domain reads DTGVSQNPRHKITKRGQNVTFRCDPISEHNRLYWYRQTLGQGPEFLTYFQNEAQLEKSRLLSDRFSAERPKGSFSTLEIQRTEQGDSAMYLCASSLERERNTDTQYFGPGTRLTVL.

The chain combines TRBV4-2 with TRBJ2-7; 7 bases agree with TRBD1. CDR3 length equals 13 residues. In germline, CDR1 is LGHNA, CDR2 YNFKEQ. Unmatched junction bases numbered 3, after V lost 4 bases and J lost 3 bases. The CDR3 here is CASSRDSLYEQYF. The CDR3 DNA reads TGTGCCAGCAGCCGGGACAGCCTCTACGAGCAGTACTTC.

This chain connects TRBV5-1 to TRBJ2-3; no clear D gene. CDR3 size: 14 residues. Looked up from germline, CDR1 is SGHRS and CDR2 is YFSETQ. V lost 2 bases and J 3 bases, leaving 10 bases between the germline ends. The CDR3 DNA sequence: TGCGCCAGCAGCTTTCTAGGTAGGACAGATACGCAGTATTTT. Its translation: CASSFLGRTDTQYF.

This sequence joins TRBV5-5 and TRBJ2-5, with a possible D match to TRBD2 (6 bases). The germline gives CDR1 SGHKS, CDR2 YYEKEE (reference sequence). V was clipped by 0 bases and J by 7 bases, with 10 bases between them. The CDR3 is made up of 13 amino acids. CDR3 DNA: TGTGCCAGCAGCTTGGCTCGGGGAGGGACCCAGTACTTC. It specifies CASSLARGGTQYF.